This note documents a single T cell receptor beta chain sequence. The antigen remains undetermined. This sample was included in a study of T cells after yellow fever vaccination. Overall study: The authors prepared low-cell-number fractions using SMART-Seq v4 Ultra Low Input. General study findings and limits: The appearance of a small share of clonotypes in both CD4 and CD8 compartments was observed. In FACS-sorted repertoires, abundant clonotypes from the bulk population could appear as contaminants.

The authors made TCR cDNA by 5'RACE template switching, adding a universal primer site and UMIs. TCRdb re-called the 5' RACE reads through MiXCR, storing one row per CDR3 protein. The sample records 50,000 or so distinct CDR3 sequences, approximately 7% being singletons. This TCR derives from a man between 18 and 29 years old who received the YFV17D yellow fever vaccine. The input for sequencing was CD8+ T cells sorted from PBMCs, taken on the day of the first yellow fever vaccination.

CDR3 nucleotides: TGCAGCGTTTCCGCAGACCCCTCCACTGGAAACACCATATATTTT. It codes for CSVSADPSTGNTIYF. The chain couples TRBV29-1 to TRBJ1-3; no clear D. Per germline, CDR1 SQVTM and CDR2 ANQGSEA. The ends were cut back, 5 bases at V and 2 bases at J, with 16 bases in the middle. This CDR3 contains 15 residues.